One and the same sample provided the 24 T cell receptor beta chains below, sequenced in a study of early stage breast cancer tumors. Sequencing used immunoSEQ multiplex PCR; TCRdb keeps in-frame clones, though not all of them. The sample comprises roughly 40,000 clones, about 78% of which are singletons, and 7.2% rests with the top ten. Sequenced sample: blood. Every receptor here comes from a person aged 45-60 years with breast cancer.

The V and J genes are TRBV7-2 and TRBJ2-7; 9 bases are a match to TRBD1. CDR1 is SGHTA and CDR2 is FQGNSA in the germline V gene. The CDR3 consists of 14 residues. After removal of 1 base from V and 7 bases from J, the junction contained 5 bases not matched to a gene. The chain's CDR3 is CASSLDRGLGEQYV. CDR3 DNA sequence: TGTGCCAGCAGCTTAGACAGGGGGCTAGGGGAGCAGTACGTC.

The chain's CDR3 is CSDLTGANDGYTF. For the CDR3, the DNA is TGCAGCGACCTGACAGGGGCAAATGATGGCTACACCTTC. The chain carries TRBV29-1 and TRBJ1-2; 8 bases line up with TRBD1. Germline V gene sequence: CDR1 SQVTM, CDR2 ANQGSEA. Trimming removed 7 bases from V and 6 bases from J; junction bases left unmatched: 10. The CDR3 runs to 13 residues.

The V call is TRBV27, the J call TRBJ2-3; 7 bases agree with TRBD2. Losses at the gene ends were 2 bases for V and 4 bases for J; bases not matched to a gene: 3. The CDR3 spans 14 residues. Germline values: CDR1 MNHEY, CDR2 SMNVEV (reference sequence). The DNA for the CDR3 is TGTGCCAGCAGTTTAGGGACTAAACCAGATACGCAGTATTTT. Translation gives CASSLGTKPDTQYF.

Written as DNA, the CDR3 is TGTGCCAGCAGCTTCCGGGACAGGGCCCTCTACGAGCAGTACTTC. It encodes CASSFRDRALYEQYF. This sequence joins TRBV6-5 and TRBJ2-7; the match to TRBD1 covers 9 bases. The trim removed 6 bases at V and 3 bases at J, leaving 9 bases unmatched. The CDR3 is 15 amino acids. Germline V gives CDR1 MNHEY, CDR2 SVGAGI.

The V gene is TRBV30, the J gene TRBJ1-4, with 7 positions matching TRBD1. The CDR3 loop spans 13 amino acids. The V segment lost 4 bases and the J segment 5 bases; nucleotides outside the gene matches: 4. Germline loops: CDR1 GTSNPN, CDR2 SVGIG (reference sequence). Here the CDR3 reads CAWKRGGNEKLFF. As DNA, the CDR3 is TGTGCCTGGAAAAGAGGGGGCAATGAAAAACTGTTTTTT.

This chain joins TRBV29-1 and TRBJ1-2; 7 bases agree with TRBD1. CDR3 length equals 14 residues. Germline CDR1 and CDR2: SQVTM and ANQGSEA. The junction had 11 bases not matched to a gene; V was cut back by 8 bases and J by 2 bases. The DNA for the CDR3 is TGCAGCATCGCGGGCAAACAGGGGAACTATGGCTACACCTTC. This codes for CSIAGKQGNYGYTF.

The gene calls are TRBV4-3 and TRBJ1-4; unclear D gene. The CDR3 runs 18 residues. Germline-derived CDR1 and CDR2 are LGHNA and YSLEER. V was shortened by 0 bases and J by 0 bases, with 14 bases between the two germline ends. The CDR3 protein is CASSQELSSTTTNEKLFF. The CDR3 DNA is TGCGCCAGCAGCCAAGAGCTAAGCTCGACAACAACTAATGAAAAACTGTTTTTT.

V gene TRBV18 combines with J gene TRBJ1-3, with 9 bases aligning to TRBD1. The CDR3 is 15 amino acids. With 2 bases clipped from V and 4 bases from J, the junction kept 3 bases outside the gene matches. Germline V gene sequence: CDR1 KGHSH, CDR2 LQKENI. The CDR3: CASSPGQGIGNTIYF. The CDR3 bases are TGTGCCAGCTCACCAGGACAGGGGATCGGAAACACCATATATTTT. Based on the CDR3 plus reference TRBV18 and TRBJ1-3, the full variable domain is NAGVMQNPRHLVRRRGQEARLRCSPMKGHSHVYWYRQLPEEGLKFMVYLQKENIIDESGMPKERFSAEFPKEGPSILRIQQVVRGDSAAYFCASSPGQGIGNTIYFGEGSWLTVV.

The V gene is TRBV7-8, the J gene TRBJ2-3; 12 bases match TRBD2. Per germline, CDR1 SGHVS and CDR2 FQNEAQ. The V gene end was trimmed by 3 bases and the J gene end by 6 bases; junction bases not matched to a gene: 7. There are 16 residues in the CDR3. The CDR3 coding sequence is TGTGCCAGCAGCTTCACACTAGCGGGGGGAAGTGATACGCAGTATTTT. Translating gives CASSFTLAGGSDTQYF.

The rearrangement links TRBV19 to TRBJ2-3, with D possibly being TRBD2 (6 bases). This CDR3 region has 15 residues. Germline values: CDR1 LNHDA, CDR2 SQIVND (reference sequence). Deletions cut 6 bases from V and 0 bases from J, with 13 bases between. The CDR3 DNA reads as TGTGCCAGTAGCCCGGACGGGGGTAGCACAGATACGCAGTATTTT. Protein product: CASSPDGGSTDTQYF.

V and J are TRBV5-1 and TRBJ2-7; the D is unclear. Trimming cost V 0 bases and J 0 bases, with 10 bases left between them. Germline CDR1 and CDR2: SGHRS and YFSETQ. CDR3 length: 15 amino acids. CDR3 in amino acids: CASSLGAKVSYEQYV. As DNA, the CDR3 is TGCGCCAGCAGCTTGGGGGCCAAGGTCTCCTACGAGCAGTACGTC.

This chain connects TRBV25-1 to TRBJ1-1, with D maybe TRBD1 (5 bases). The CDR3 has 12 residues. Germline CDR1 reads MGHDK; CDR2 reads SYGVNS. Trimming left V 10 bases short and J 5 bases short, with 14 bases between. Written as DNA, the CDR3 is TGTGCCACCGAAATGGGGGGGACTGAAGCTTTCTTT. Protein product: CATEMGGTEAFF.

The chain uses TRBV20-1 and TRBJ2-1; the D gene is possibly TRBD1 (5 bases). The CDR3 runs to 11 residues. Germline loops: CDR1 DFQATT, CDR2 SNEGSKA (reference sequence). The V gene lost 8 bases and the J gene lost 4 bases, with 9 bases spanning the gap. CDR3 region: CSYDSYNEQFF. As DNA, the CDR3 is TGCAGTTACGACAGTTACAATGAGCAGTTCTTC.

In this sample, this clone turned up a few times. This chain joins TRBV27 and TRBJ2-1, with 8 bases aligning to TRBD2. Germline V gene data show CDR1 as MNHEY and CDR2 as SMNVEV (reference sequence). The ends lost 4 bases at V and 8 bases at J; junction bases unmatched: 7. The CDR3 is 14 residues long. CDR3 residues: CASSSPTSAYEQFF. For the CDR3, the DNA is TGTGCCAGCAGTTCCCCGACTAGCGCTTATGAGCAGTTCTTC.

This clone was found a few times. This sample also contains other DNA sequences that code for the same CDR3. The chain has TRBV7-9 and TRBJ1-1, with no clear D. Trimming removed 6 bases from V and 3 bases from J, with 11 bases in between. This CDR3 is 13 amino acids long. Germline values: CDR1 SEHNR, CDR2 FQNEAQ (reference sequence). DNA for the CDR3: TGTGCCAGCAGTTCACGCCGGGACACTGAAGCTTTCTTT. Residues: CASSSRRDTEAFF.

V and J are TRBV9 and TRBJ2-5; 11 bases fit TRBD2. Trimming at V came to 4 bases and at J to 4 bases, leaving 9 bases not matched to a gene. This CDR3 is built from 16 residues. Germline V gives CDR1 SGDLS, CDR2 YYNGEE. CDR3 loop: CASSPNSGGVRETQYF. DNA for the CDR3: TGTGCCAGCAGCCCCAATAGCGGGGGGGTCAGAGAGACCCAGTACTTC.

This clone is a singleton in its sample. The chain recombines TRBV28 with TRBJ1-4; D gene ambiguous. V gave up 3 bases and J gave up 8 bases, with 19 bases separating them. The CDR3 consists of 16 residues. Germline V CDR1 and CDR2: MDHEN, SYDVKM. The CDR3 DNA follows: TGTGCCAGCAGTTTCAGTGACTCCCGGAGAGACGAAAAACTGTTTTTT. Translating it yields CASSFSDSRRDEKLFF.

This clone was detected a few times. V and J are TRBV5-1 and TRBJ2-7; 8 positions match TRBD1. This CDR3 is 14 amino acids long. J lost 3 bases, V lost 4 bases, and 6 bases had no gene match. Germline CDR1 is SGHRS and CDR2 is YFSETQ. CDR3 sequence reads: CASSRGTGLYEQYV. The CDR3 region has the DNA TGCGCCAGCAGCAGGGGGACAGGCCTCTACGAGCAGTACGTC.

The rearrangement links TRBV18 to TRBJ2-1; perhaps TRBD1 as D (7 bases). CDR3 length: 17 amino acids. From germline, CDR1 is KGHSH and CDR2 LQKENI. The ends were cut back, 0 bases at V and 6 bases at J, with 18 bases in the middle. The CDR3 loop reads CASSPPSAGGPVNEQFF. CDR3 bases: TGTGCCAGCTCACCACCGAGCGCAGGGGGGCCAGTCAATGAGCAGTTCTTC.

This clone is labeled medium-sized. The chain links TRBV6-6 to TRBJ1-1; D is perhaps TRBD1 (5 bases). CDR1 MNHNY and CDR2 SVGAGI come from the germline V gene (reference sequence). The V end was cut by 5 bases, the J end by 6 bases, with 22 bases between. CDR3 length: 16 amino acids. The CDR3 protein is CASSLLPADMGPEAFF. CDR3 DNA sequence: TGTGCCAGCAGTCTCCTCCCGGCCGACATGGGGCCTGAAGCTTTCTTT.

This rearrangement joins TRBV27 to TRBJ1-6; 9 nucleotides match TRBD1. The CDR3 consists of 16 residues. Trimming cost V 1 base and J 6 bases; bases outside gene matches: 4. Germline V gene lookup returns CDR1 MNHEY and CDR2 SMNVEV (reference sequence). Written as DNA, the CDR3 is TGTGCCAGCAGTTTATGGGGGACAGGGACTAATTCACCCCTCCACTTT. This translates into CASSLWGTGTNSPLHF.

A few counts support this clone. The chain uses TRBV10-1 and TRBJ2-1; 9 bases are a match to TRBD1. CDR3 length equals 14 residues. The V gene end was trimmed by 3 bases and the J gene end by 7 bases; junction bases not matched to a gene: 4. Germline CDR1 and CDR2: WNHNN and SYGVQD (reference sequence). The CDR3 DNA reads as TGCGCCAGCAGTGACGGACAGGGGAGGAATGAGCAGTTCTTC. This gives the protein CASSDGQGRNEQFF.

The chain carries TRBV5-1 and TRBJ2-5; 10 bases map to TRBD2. The CDR3 consists of 15 residues. Germline values: CDR1 SGHRS, CDR2 YFSETQ. V was pared by 1 base and J by 3 bases, with 3 bases of the junction left unmatched. The CDR3 bases are TGCGCCAGCAGCTTGACCAGCGGGGGGGAAGAGACCCAGTACTTC. Translating gives CASSLTSGGEETQYF.

This chain links TRBV7-3 with TRBJ2-1; D remains unclear. The CDR3 extends over 14 amino acids. The V gene's germline CDR1 is SGHTA and CDR2 FQGTGA. Trimming pared 2 bases from V and 3 bases from J, leaving 8 bases between. CDR3 in DNA: TGTGCCAGCAGCTTAGCGGTCAGCTACAATGAGCAGTTCTTC. It yields the protein CASSLAVSYNEQFF.